The rows below give T cell receptor beta chains drawn from one sample of a study of blood T cell repertoires in COVID-19. Sequencing used immunoSEQ multiplex PCR; TCRdb keeps in-frame clones, though not all of them. The data contain 150,000 to 200,000 clones, roughly 76% of them singletons. The material sequenced was peripheral blood. These receptors came from a woman aged 80 or over with COVID-19, enrolled during active disease. Each CDR3 is given with its conserved first and last residue. Fields, in order: D gene, clone size, J gene, V gene, CDR3 protein, CDR3 DNA. The D gene is left open where the match is weak. The size field is filled for only some rows; it gives once, few, many or a size class.

.	.	TRBJ2-5	TRBV18	CASSPNQETQYF	TGTGCCAGCTCACCCAACCAAGAGACCCAGTACTTC
.	.	TRBJ2-7	TRBV27	CASSLRLGYEQYF	TGTGCCAGCAGTTTGAGGTTAGGCTACGAGCAGTACTTC
TRBD1	.	TRBJ1-2	TRBV14	CASSLRGQGGYTF	TGTGCCAGCAGCCTCAGGGGGCAGGGTGGCTACACCTTC
TRBD2	.	TRBJ2-3	TRBV5-1	CASSGGLAGGPGDTQYF	TGCGCCAGCAGCGGGGGACTAGCGGGAGGGCCAGGCGATACGCAGTATTTT
TRBD2	.	TRBJ2-1	TRBV9	CASSAPGGSGGPYNEQFF	TGTGCCAGCAGCGCCCCCGGGGGTAGCGGGGGCCCTTACAATGAGCAGTTCTTC
TRBD2	.	TRBJ2-1	TRBV5-1	CASSSGLAGGFPYNEQFF	TGCGCCAGCAGCTCGGGACTAGCGGGGGGCTTCCCCTACAATGAGCAGTTCTTC
.	.	TRBJ2-1	TRBV5-1	CASRSTGTPRNEQFF	TGCGCCAGCAGGTCAACCGGGACACCCCGCAATGAGCAGTTCTTC
.	.	TRBJ1-4	TRBV9	CASSAPGTNEKLFF	TGTGCCAGCAGCGCCCCCGGGACTAATGAAAAACTGTTTTTT
TRBD1	.	TRBJ1-6	TRBV6-5	CASSYLGQGSSPLHF	TGTGCCAGCAGTTACCTTGGACAGGGAAGTTCACCCCTCCACTTT
.	.	TRBJ1-6	TRBV5-8	CASSFRGRNSPLHF	TGTGCCAGCAGCTTCCGGGGAAGGAATTCACCCCTCCACTTT
.	.	TRBJ1-2	TRBV19	CASSPQGSNYGYTF	TGTGCCAGTAGTCCCCAGGGAAGTAACTATGGCTACACCTTC
TRBD1	.	TRBJ2-7	TRBV5-1	CASSLASGDRYYEQYF	TGCGCCAGCAGCTTGGCCTCTGGGGACAGATACTACGAGCAGTACTTC
.	few	TRBJ1-2	TRBV20-1	CSAWDKGYTF	TGCAGTGCTTGGGACAAAGGCTACACCTTC
TRBD1	.	TRBJ1-6	TRBV5-5	CASSLIQAGGTLHF	TGTGCCAGCAGCTTGATCCAGGCAGGGGGCACCCTCCACTTT
.	once	TRBJ2-2	TRBV6-5	CASRRQLTGELFF	TGTGCCAGCAGGCGACAGTTAACCGGGGAGCTGTTTTTT
TRBD2	.	TRBJ2-1	TRBV6-4	CASSLSGMGEQFF	TGTGCCAGCAGTCTTAGCGGGATGGGTGAGCAGTTCTTC
TRBD2	few	TRBJ2-1	TRBV27	CASSAGNSYNEQFF	TGTGCCAGCTCAGCGGGGAACTCCTACAATGAGCAGTTCTTC
.	.	TRBJ1-2	TRBV5-4	CASSLEMSVTYGYTF	TGTGCCAGCAGCTTGGAAATGTCAGTTACCTATGGCTACACCTTC
.	.	TRBJ2-7	TRBV30	CAWSGGSYEQYF	TGTGCCTGGAGTGGAGGGTCCTACGAGCAGTACTTC
.	few	TRBJ2-6	TRBV4-3	CASSQESRRSGANVLTF	TGCGCCAGCAGCCAAGAAAGCCGTCGCTCTGGGGCCAACGTCCTGACTTTC
.	once	TRBJ2-1	TRBV6-4	CASSESGEYMNEQFF	TGTGCCAGCAGTGAATCGGGGGAGTATATGAATGAGCAGTTCTTC
.	.	TRBJ1-2	TRBV3-1/TRBV3-2	CASSQDRTGYSNYGYTF	TGTGCCAGCAGCCAAGACCGCACAGGCTACTCTAACTATGGCTACACCTTC
.	.	TRBJ1-2	TRBV28	CASRGQYYGYTF	TGTGCCAGCAGGGGCCAGTACTATGGCTACACCTTC
TRBD1	.	TRBJ1-2	TRBV2	CASSGQGWYGYTF	TGTGCCAGCAGTGGACAGGGTTGGTATGGCTACACCTTC
.	.	TRBJ1-5	TRBV4-1	CASSLTLAGLANQPQHF	TGCGCCAGCAGCCTAACCTTGGCGGGGTTGGCGAATCAGCCCCAGCATTTT
TRBD1	.	TRBJ1-2	TRBV6-6	CASSTGTGNGYTF	TGTGCCAGCAGTACCGGGACAGGGAATGGCTACACCTTC
TRBD1	.	TRBJ2-7	TRBV10-3	CAISESGQGGYEQYF	TGTGCCATCAGTGAGTCCGGACAGGGGGGCTACGAGCAGTACTTC
TRBD1	.	TRBJ1-2	TRBV4-2	CASSQDVRQGGSGYTF	TGTGCCAGCAGCCAAGATGTGAGACAGGGGGGTTCTGGCTACACCTTC
.	.	TRBJ1-2	TRBV28	CASRAPGRFDGYTF	TGTGCCAGTCGGGCCCCAGGGAGGTTCGATGGCTACACCTTC
.	.	TRBJ2-1	TRBV27	CASSLSQGPYNEQFF	TGTGCCAGCAGTTTGTCCCAGGGGCCCTACAATGAGCAGTTCTTC
TRBD1	.	TRBJ2-7	TRBV19	CATRRGQAYEQYF	TGTGCCACAAGAAGGGGACAGGCCTACGAGCAGTACTTC
TRBD2	.	TRBJ2-5	TRBV6-1	CASSEALLAGVGGETQYF	TGTGCCAGCAGTGAAGCGCTACTAGCGGGGGTGGGTGGGGAGACCCAGTACTTC
.	once	TRBJ2-1	TRBV11-2	CASSQSGQDYNEQFF	TGTGCCAGCAGCCAAAGCGGCCAGGACTACAATGAGCAGTTCTTC
.	.	TRBJ1-3	TRBV5-8	CASSLGPGDTIYF	TGTGCCAGCAGCTTGGGACCGGGAGACACCATATATTTT
.	.	TRBJ1-2	TRBV7-9	CASSTTRIYTF	TGTGCCAGCAGCACGACACGCATCTACACCTTC
.	.	TRBJ2-1	TRBV28	CASSRAGTPYNEQFF	TGTGCCAGCAGTCGTGCCGGGACACCCTACAATGAGCAGTTCTTC
.	.	TRBJ1-2	TRBV6-6	CASSYSSGRADYGYTF	TGTGCCAGCAGTTACTCTTCCGGCAGGGCGGACTATGGCTACACCTTC
TRBD2	.	TRBJ2-1	TRBV2	CASRRGLAGVNEQFF	TGTGCCAGCAGGCGGGGACTAGCGGGAGTCAATGAGCAGTTCTTC
.	once	TRBJ2-5	TRBV5-8	CASSLEGYPGETQYF	TGTGCCAGCAGCTTGGAGGGCTACCCAGGGGAGACCCAGTACTTC
.	once	TRBJ1-2	TRBV6-5	CASSTSTGRGYTF	TGTGCCAGCAGTACCTCCACCGGTCGTGGCTACACCTTC
TRBD2	.	TRBJ2-1	TRBV28	CASSLWAGGRNEQFF	TGTGCCAGCAGTTTATGGGCGGGAGGGCGAAATGAGCAGTTCTTC
TRBD2	.	TRBJ2-3	TRBV30	CAWSKTSGTDTQYF	TGTGCCTGGAGCAAGACTAGCGGCACAGATACGCAGTATTTT
.	.	TRBJ1-4	TRBV28	CASSPTTGATNEKLFF	TGTGCCAGCAGTCCCACGACAGGTGCAACTAATGAAAAACTGTTTTTT
.	.	TRBJ1-2	TRBV19	CASSIGGANYGYTF	TGTGCCAGTAGTATAGGCGGAGCTAACTATGGCTACACCTTC
.	.	TRBJ1-1	TRBV24-1	CATSDSQATYTEAFF	TGTGCCACCAGTGATTCCCAGGCAACTTACACTGAAGCTTTCTTT
.	.	TRBJ2-3	TRBV5-4	CASSSPSGTDTQYF	TGTGCCAGCAGCTCCCCTAGCGGCACAGATACGCAGTATTTT
.	few	TRBJ1-2	TRBV7-9	CASSLALGTHGYTF	TGTGCCAGCAGCTTAGCCCTCGGGACACATGGCTACACCTTC
.	.	TRBJ2-1	TRBV19	CASSIPGLSPSYNEQFF	TGTGCCAGTAGTATCCCTGGACTGTCCCCCTCCTACAATGAGCAGTTCTTC
TRBD2	.	TRBJ2-1	TRBV12-3/TRBV12-4	CASTGGVYNEQFF	TGTGCCAGCACGGGGGGGGTCTACAATGAGCAGTTCTTC
.	.	TRBJ2-2	TRBV12-3/TRBV12-4	CASSLRGELFF	TGTGCCAGCAGTTTACGGGGGGAGCTGTTTTTT
TRBD2	.	TRBJ2-2	TRBV4-3	CASSQEAGGLTGELFF	TGCGCCAGCAGCCAAGAGGCCGGGGGACTAACCGGGGAGCTGTTTTTT
.	once	TRBJ2-2	TRBV24-1	CATSDQGGPNTGELFF	TGTGCCACCAGTGATCAGGGGGGTCCGAACACCGGGGAGCTGTTTTTT
TRBD1	few	TRBJ2-7	TRBV4-3	CASSHRTGTEQYF	TGCGCCAGCAGCCACCGGACAGGGACCGAGCAGTACTTC
.	.	TRBJ2-1	TRBV4-1	CASSQEGAGSSYNEQFF	TGCGCCAGCAGCCAAGAGGGAGCAGGAAGCTCCTACAATGAGCAGTTCTTC